This TCR beta chain stems from a study of cytomegalovirus exposure and HLA in healthy donors. Profiling relied on immunoSEQ multiplex PCR, and the TCRdb table lists in-frame clones only, not all of them. The sample gives some 140,000 clones, just under 85% of which show up once; around 27% is in the top ten. Study conclusions and caveats: The CMV antigen specificity of a few CMV-associated chains was confirmed through in vitro analysis. Roughly 170 TCR beta chains were listed as cytomegalovirus-associated. First-cohort TCR clusters were later found to tend to co-occur in the 120 validation repertoires.

A note on this clone: Its antigen is not identified.

While the first cohort had hundreds of subjects, the donors belonged to the separate validation cohort of over a hundred subjects. V was shortened by 5 bases and J by 4 bases, with 18 bases between the two germline ends. CDR1 is SGHRS, CDR2 YFSETQ, per germline. The CDR3 totals 15 residues. The J gene is TRBJ1-1, the V gene TRBV5-1; D may be TRBD1 (6 bases). The TCR originated in a man in his thirties or forties in good health and CMV-seropositive. Sequenced: PBMCs. CDR3 loop: CASSRGGALVTEAFF. The CDR3 nucleotides read TGCGCCAGCAGTCGGGGGGGCGCGTTAGTCACTGAAGCTTTCTTT.